This T cell receptor (beta chain) was captured by sequencing in a study of CD8+ T cells in alopecia areata. Study-wide points: Compared with mice, patients displayed less clear TCR sharing, possibly for HLA-related reasons.

Obtained from alopecia areata patients were lesional scalp punch biopsies along with peripheral blood. Trimming left V 7 bases short and J 9 bases short, with 16 bases between. CDR1 is SQVTM and CDR2 is ANQGSEA in the germline V gene. This CDR3 contains 12 residues. As regards this clone: What it binds is not known.

Reverse transcribed after extraction, RNA yielded cDNA as the sequencing template. Generated by immunoSEQ multiplex PCR, the TCRdb table keeps only in-frame clones and is missing some. Of around 200,000 clones listed, roughly 60% are singletons. The receptor was isolated from a human donor with alopecia areata. This sequence joins TRBV29-1 and TRBJ2-1, with D perhaps being TRBD1 or TRBD2 (5 bases each). Sequencing was performed on CD4+ T cells sorted from blood, taken at week 0. CDR3 DNA: TGCAGCGGCCGGGACCCAAAGAGTGAGCAGTTCTTC. Its translation: CSGRDPKSEQFF.